A single sample gave rise to the 25 T cell receptor beta chains below, sequenced in a study of T cells after yellow fever vaccination. One entry per CDR3 protein results from TCRdb running MiXCR on the 5' RACE reads. The sample holds some 600,000 distinct CDR3 sequences; about 12% are singletons and the top ten take about 16%. Source: PBMCs, taken on the day of the yellow fever booster vaccination. The origin of the receptors is a man aged 30 to 45 who received the YFV17D yellow fever vaccine.

The J gene is TRBJ2-3, the V gene TRBV5-1; D is perhaps TRBD1 (6 bases). Germline CDR1 reads SGHRS; CDR2 reads YFSETQ. Trimming took off 2 bases at V and 4 bases at J, with 14 bases between the two ends. There are 15 residues in the CDR3. The chain's CDR3 is CASSLDRRGADTQYF. DNA for the CDR3: TGCGCCAGCAGCTTAGACAGGCGAGGGGCAGATACGCAGTATTTT.

The V and J genes are TRBV13 and TRBJ2-7; 14 bases align to TRBD2. Germline CDR1 reads PRHDT; CDR2 reads FYEKMQ (reference sequence). There are 15 residues in the CDR3. After removal of 0 bases from V and 6 bases from J, the junction contained 1 base not matched to a gene. Written as DNA, the CDR3 is TGTGCCAGCAGCTTAGGGGGACTAGCGGGAGCCGAGCAGTACTTC. Translation gives CASSLGGLAGAEQYF.

This clonotype has more than one count but fewer than ten. The J gene is TRBJ2-1, the V gene TRBV7-9; perhaps TRBD2 as D (6 bases). V lost 1 base and J lost 7, with 14 bases in between. This CDR3 comprises 15 residues. CDR1 is SEHNR, CDR2 FQNEAQ, per germline (reference sequence). The CDR3 region is CASSLVGIAGNEQFF. CDR3 in DNA: TGTGCCAGCAGCTTAGTGGGGATTGCGGGGAATGAGCAGTTCTTC.

The CDR3 spells CASSLASGSVYEQYF. Here the CDR3 DNA reads TGTGCCAGCAGCCTGGCTAGCGGGAGTGTCTACGAGCAGTACTTC. The rearrangement joins TRBV7-8 to TRBJ2-7; 10 bases align to TRBD2. CDR3 length: 15 amino acids. After removal of 5 bases from V and 3 bases from J, the junction contained 7 bases not matched to a gene. The germline V gene encodes CDR1 SGHVS and CDR2 FQNEAQ.

This clonotype has just a few counts. This chain uses TRBV10-3 with TRBJ2-1; D unclear. Germline V gene lookup returns CDR1 ENHRY and CDR2 SYGVKD. V lost 3 bases and J 5 bases, leaving 17 bases between the germline ends. This CDR3 has 16 residues. The CDR3 is CAISDPRIPRDNEQFF. The CDR3 DNA sequence: TGTGCCATCAGTGATCCGAGGATTCCTAGGGACAATGAGCAGTTCTTC.

The chain has TRBV4-3 and TRBJ2-5; 14 bases are a match to TRBD2. The CDR3 contains 17 residues. Trimming cost V 0 bases and J 5 bases; bases outside gene matches: 5. CDR1 is LGHNA, CDR2 YSLEER, per germline. The DNA for the CDR3 is TGCGCCAGCAGCCAAGATTCGGGACTAGCGGGAGTTGAGACCCAGTACTTC. Translation: CASSQDSGLAGVETQYF.

The sample holds a few counts of this clonotype. The chain carries TRBV11-2 and TRBJ2-1; possible D gene TRBD1, 6 bases. Germline CDR1 SGHAT, CDR2 FQNNGV. Trimming took 3 bases from V and 4 from J, leaving 13 bases between them. The CDR3 is made up of 15 amino acids. In nucleotides, the CDR3 is TGTGCCAGCAGCTTGGACAGTGACCTATACAATGAGCAGTTCTTC. It is translated as CASSLDSDLYNEQFF.

As concerns this clonotype: One end of the junction does not line up with germline, which may come from a read error. The chain has TRBV29-1 and TRBJ2-5; D perhaps matches TRBD1 (6 bases). The CDR3 consists of 14 residues. CDR1 is SQVTM, CDR2 ANQGSEA, per germline. The CDR3 nucleotides are TGCAGCGTTGAAGATCCCGTGGACAGAGAGGCCCAGTACTTC. Its translation: CSVEDPVDREAQYF. Combining the CDR3 with reference TRBV29-1 and TRBJ2-5 gives the whole variable domain SAVISQKPSRDICQRGTSLTIQCQVDSQVTMMFWYRQQPGQSLTLIATANQGSEATYESGFVIDKFPISRPNLTFSTLTVSNMSPEDSSIYLCSVEDPVDREAQYFGPGTRLLVL.

There are many counts of this clonotype. The chain combines TRBV4-2 with TRBJ2-2, with D possibly matching TRBD1 (6 bases). The germline CDR1 and CDR2 sequences are LGHNA and YNFKEQ. This CDR3 has 14 amino acids. V shed 3 bases and J shed 3 bases, with 8 bases lying between them. CDR3 nucleotides: TGTGCCAGCAGCCAGAACAGGGACACCGGGGAGCTGTTTTTT. Encoded protein: CASSQNRDTGELFF.

V usage is TRBV4-3 and J usage is TRBJ2-7; tentative D call: TRBD1 (5 bases). This CDR3 comprises 16 residues. The germline V gene has CDR1 LGHNA and CDR2 YSLEER. The V and J ends lost 1 base and 7 bases respectively, with 20 bases between them. The CDR3 here is CASSQALGPGLWEQYF. For the CDR3, the DNA is TGCGCCAGCAGCCAAGCACTCGGGCCAGGGCTTTGGGAGCAGTACTTC.

CDR3 in amino acids: CSVYQGSLPEAFF. Here the CDR3 DNA reads TGCAGCGTTTATCAGGGGTCCCTACCTGAAGCTTTCTTT. The chain uses TRBV29-1 and TRBJ1-1, with D perhaps matching TRBD1 (6 bases). This CDR3 contains 13 residues. The germline gives CDR1 SQVTM, CDR2 ANQGSEA. The ends were cut back, 5 bases at V and 6 bases at J, with 16 bases in the middle.

The rearrangement uses TRBV24-1 and TRBJ2-5, with D perhaps matching TRBD2 (7 bases). CDR1 and CDR2 from the germline V gene are KGHDR and SFDVKD. V shed 2 bases and J shed 1 base, with 16 bases lying between them. The CDR3 loop spans 17 amino acids. CDR3: CATSDSMRGPPQETQYF. The CDR3 nucleotides read TGTGCCACCAGTGATTCAATGCGGGGGCCCCCCCAAGAGACCCAGTACTTC.

In its sample, this clonotype was seen a few times. This chain links TRBV5-1 with TRBJ2-1, with 7 bases that match TRBD2. J gave up 5 bases and V 5 bases, and 7 bases lay outside the gene matches. Germline-derived CDR1 and CDR2 are SGHRS and YFSETQ. CDR3 length: 14 amino acids. The CDR3 region is CASRGGFRNNEQFF. The CDR3 coding sequence is TGCGCCAGCAGGGGGGGGTTTAGGAACAATGAGCAGTTCTTC. Using reference TRBV5-1 and TRBJ2-1 for the parts outside the CDR3, the full variable domain is KAGVTQTPRYLIKTRGQQVTLSCSPISGHRSVSWYQQTPGQGLQFLFEYFSETQRNKGNFPGRFSGRQFSNSRSEMNVSTLELGDSALYLCASRGGFRNNEQFFGPGTRLTVL.

This clonotype showed up many times. The V call is TRBV4-2, the J call TRBJ1-1, with no clear D. V lost 4 bases, J lost 2 bases, and 14 bases lay in between. CDR1 is LGHNA and CDR2 is YNFKEQ in the germline V gene. The CDR3 consists of 15 residues. Written as DNA, the CDR3 is TGTGCCAGCAGCCGAGACCCGACGGTAAACACTGAAGCTTTCTTT. It translates to CASSRDPTVNTEAFF.

The CDR3 DNA reads as TGTGCCACCAGTGCCGGGGGCAATCAGCCCCAGCATTTT. Its protein is CATSAGGNQPQHF. V and J are TRBV24-1 and TRBJ1-5; D is unresolved. This CDR3 is 13 amino acids long. Germline V gene lookup returns CDR1 KGHDR and CDR2 SFDVKD. V dropped 5 bases and J dropped 2 bases, with 6 bases sitting between them.

Here the CDR3 reads CASSLMGRDTEAFF. In DNA form, the CDR3 reads TGTGCCAGCAGTTTAATGGGTAGGGACACTGAAGCTTTCTTT. This chain uses TRBV12-3 or TRBV12-4 with TRBJ1-1; unclear D gene. The CDR3 covers 14 residues. The V end lost 2 bases, the J end lost 3 bases, and 10 bases lay between the germline ends.

V usage is TRBV5-6 and J usage is TRBJ2-3; unclear D gene. Germline CDR1 reads SGHDT; CDR2 reads YYEEEE. This CDR3 region has 13 residues. V lost 0 bases and J 5 bases, leaving 7 bases between the germline ends. CDR3 protein: CASSLAVIDTQYF. In DNA, the CDR3 is TGTGCCAGCAGCTTGGCCGTTATAGATACGCAGTATTTT.

A word on this clonotype: At one end, the junction sequence differs from germline, possibly due to a read error. This chain links TRBV29-1 with TRBJ2-5; D is possibly TRBD1 (6 bases). The germline CDR1 and CDR2 sequences are SQVTM and ANQGSEA. This CDR3 spans 12 amino acids. The CDR3 coding sequence is TGCAGCGTCGCCTCACAGGGTTGGACCCAGAACTTC. It specifies CSVASQGWTQNF. The full variable domain, its missing parts supplied by reference TRBV29-1 and TRBJ2-5, is SAVISQKPSRDICQRGTSLTIQCQVDSQVTMMFWYRQQPGQSLTLIATANQGSEATYESGFVIDKFPISRPNLTFSTLTVSNMSPEDSSIYLCSVASQGWTQNFGPGTRLLVL.

A few counts support this clonotype. The chain employs TRBV20-1 and TRBJ2-5; TRBD1 might be the D (7 bases). Trimming stripped 6 bases from V and 5 bases from J, with 19 bases between. This CDR3 spans 14 amino acids. Germline CDR1 reads DFQATT; CDR2 reads SNEGSKA (reference sequence). The CDR3 protein is CSADGRTGGETQYF. CDR3 nucleotide sequence: TGCAGTGCCGACGGGCGGACAGGAGGGGAGACCCAGTACTTC.

As DNA, the CDR3 is TGTGCCAGCAGATCAGGGACAGGGCAGCACAATGAGCAGTTCTTC. Its protein is CASRSGTGQHNEQFF. The chain combines TRBV28 with TRBJ2-1; 9 bases align to TRBD1. Germline loops: CDR1 MDHEN, CDR2 SYDVKM. J lost 5 bases, V lost 6 bases, and 8 bases had no gene match. There are 15 residues in the CDR3.

The rearrangement joins TRBV30 to TRBJ2-2, with 9 nucleotides matching TRBD2. The CDR3 length is 14 residues. V dropped 3 bases and J dropped 4; count of bases not matched to a gene: 3. Germline V gene data show CDR1 as GTSNPN and CDR2 as SVGIG (reference sequence). This CDR3 is CAWRVAGATGELFF. CDR3 nucleotides: TGTGCCTGGAGGGTAGCGGGAGCCACCGGGGAGCTGTTTTTT.

This clonotype showed up just a few times. V is TRBV7-9 and J is TRBJ2-7; maybe TRBD2 (6 bases). The CDR3 runs 13 residues. V gave up 3 bases and J gave up 6 bases, with 12 bases separating them. Germline CDR1 is SEHNR and CDR2 is FQNEAQ (reference sequence). The CDR3 coding sequence is TGTGCCAGCAGCTTCCCCGGGACTTCCGAGCAGTACTTC. It yields the protein CASSFPGTSEQYF.

This clonotype appeared a few times. The rearrangement joins TRBV20-1 to TRBJ2-5; D not certain. Germline V gene data show CDR1 as DFQATT and CDR2 as SNEGSKA (reference sequence). V was pared by 4 bases and J by 6 bases, with 15 bases between. This CDR3 comprises 13 residues. The CDR3 region is CSANWVPVKTQYF. Written as DNA, the CDR3 is TGCAGTGCTAATTGGGTCCCAGTGAAGACCCAGTACTTC.

This clonotype was recorded many times. This chain uses TRBV28 with TRBJ2-3; 7 bases align to TRBD2. CDR3 length: 15 residues. Germline V gene sequence: CDR1 MDHEN, CDR2 SYDVKM. V shed 3 bases, J shed 4 bases, and the junction held 7 bases outside the gene matches. Here the CDR3 DNA reads TGTGCCAGCAGTTTGGGAGGACTAGGAGCAGATACGCAGTATTTT. Its protein product is CASSLGGLGADTQYF. The variable domain in full, with the rest retrieved from reference TRBV28 and TRBJ2-3, is DVKVTQSSRYLVKRTGEKVFLECVQDMDHENMFWYRQDPGLGLRLIYFSYDVKMKEKGDIPEGYSVSREKKERFSLILESASTNQTSMYLCASSLGGLGADTQYFGPGTRLTVL.

In this sample, this clonotype turned up a few times. This chain links TRBV25-1 with TRBJ2-1; the D gene is possibly TRBD1 (5 bases). Germline assignment: CDR1 MGHDK and CDR2 SYGVNS. Trimming took off 3 bases at V and 14 bases at J, with 20 bases between the two ends. The CDR3 runs 14 residues. CDR3 nucleotide sequence: TGTGCCAGCAGTGATCCAAACACACAGGTACGAAAGTTCTTC. It is translated as CASSDPNTQVRKFF.